This T cell receptor (beta chain) was sequenced during a study of T-cell reconstitution after alpha-beta-depleted transplantation in children. The germline V gene encodes CDR1 SGDLS and CDR2 YYNGEE. CDR3 length equals 17 residues. V trimming: 0 bases; J trimming: 0 bases; junction bases outside the gene matches: 6. The TCRbeta library incorporated unique molecular identifiers. TCRdb re-called the PCR reads with MiXCR, one entry per CDR3 protein. The sample yields about 980,000 distinct CDR3 sequences, about 31% seen once. This chain links TRBV9 with TRBJ1-3; 7 bases are shared with TRBD1. Sequencing used PBMCs, mostly from graft donor cells, obtained 360 days after TCRalphabeta/CD19-depleted stem cell transplant. The origin of this receptor is a boy in the first two years of life who had a stem cell transplant for SCID, so the T cells may come from the graft donor. The DNA of the CDR3 is TGTGCCAGCAGCGTAGGGACAGGAGGAACCTCTGGAAACACCATATATTTT. Protein sequence: CASSVGTGGTSGNTIYF.